This T cell receptor beta chain came from a study of early T cells in non-severe SARS-CoV-2 infection. Study details: Sequencing was performed on bulk RNA from unsorted whole blood, leaving chains unpaired. General study results and limits: Matching results from VDJdb favored anti-spike CD8 responses, leaving private and CD4 specificities undetected.

Regarding this clonotype: Its antigen is undetermined.

TCRdb processed the 5' RACE reads anew with MiXCR; each CDR3 protein has one entry. The sample holds roughly 70,000 distinct CDR3 sequences, just over 20% seen once. Germline CDR1 reads SGHRS; CDR2 reads YFSETQ. The CDR3 loop spans 15 amino acids. The V gene end was trimmed by 4 bases and the J gene end by 7 bases; junction bases not matched to a gene: 7. This TCR derives from an adult who was a healthcare worker with PCR-confirmed SARS-CoV-2 infection or an uninfected control (not recorded which). The V call is TRBV5-1, the J call TRBJ2-1; 11 bases are shared with TRBD1. The sequenced sample was whole blood, obtained at baseline. The CDR3 DNA follows: TGCGCCAGCAGCCCAAGGGACAGGGGGGAAAATGAGCAGTTCTTC. This gives the protein CASSPRDRGENEQFF. The full variable domain, with the rest looked up from reference TRBV5-1 and TRBJ2-1, is KAGVTQTPRYLIKTRGQQVTLSCSPISGHRSVSWYQQTPGQGLQFLFEYFSETQRNKGNFPGRFSGRQFSNSRSEMNVSTLELGDSALYLCASSPRDRGENEQFFGPGTRLTVL.